These T cell receptor beta chains were read from a single sample in a study of T cell clones after liver transplantation. Sequencing used immunoSEQ multiplex PCR; TCRdb keeps in-frame clones, though not all of them. This table has 50,000 to 70,000 clones, about 70% appearing once. This specimen was CD4+ T cells from blood, taken at the approximately 15-month timepoint. These receptors were obtained from a human patient who received a liver transplant. Some T cells may possibly be graft donor cells. Each CDR3 is given with its conserved first and last residue. A D gene is named only where the DNA matches it firmly. Size values are once, few and many counts, or a class for expanded clones, and some rows have none.

CDR3 DNA | CDR3 protein | D gene | J gene | clone size | V gene
TGTGCCAGCAGTGAAACCGGGGGGGCCCAGAGAGGCTACACCTTC | CASSETGGAQRGYTF | NA | TRBJ1-2 | NA | TRBV7-2
TGTGCCAGCAGTTCGACCGGAAGGGACACTGAAGCTTTCTTT | CASSSTGRDTEAFF | NA | TRBJ1-1 | NA | TRBV6-6
TGCAGCGTTGAAGGGACAGCAACTAATGAAAAACTGTTTTTT | CSVEGTATNEKLFF | NA | TRBJ1-4 | NA | TRBV29-1
TGTGCCAGCAGCTTGTCAGCAGACCACTATGGCTACACCTTC | CASSLSADHYGYTF | NA | TRBJ1-2 | NA | TRBV5-4
TGTGCCAGTAGCCGACAGGGTTCTTGGGAGCAGTACTTC | CASSRQGSWEQYF | TRBD1 | TRBJ2-7 | NA | TRBV19
TGTGCCAGCAGCTTAGTCACAGGGAGCGAGCAGTACTTC | CASSLVTGSEQYF | NA | TRBJ2-7 | NA | TRBV7-8
TGTGCCAGCAGCGCCCTGGATCAGTATAATTCACCCCTCCACTTT | CASSALDQYNSPLHF | NA | TRBJ1-6 | few | TRBV9
TGTGCCAGCAGCGTAGGGACTAACACAGATACGCAGTATTTT | CASSVGTNTDTQYF | NA | TRBJ2-3 | NA | TRBV9
TGCGCCAGCAGCCAGGACTATCGGGGGGAGCTGTTTTTT | CASSQDYRGELFF | NA | TRBJ2-2 | NA | TRBV5-1
TGTGCCAGCAGCTCCAAGAAACAGGGGGGCTATGGCTACACCTTC | CASSSKKQGGYGYTF | TRBD1 | TRBJ1-2 | few | TRBV5-4
TGTGCCAGCATGCGCGGTGGCACTGAAGCTTTCTTT | CASMRGGTEAFF | NA | TRBJ1-1 | once | TRBV6-4
TGCGCCAGCAGCTTGGGACTAGCGGGCAAAGAGACCCAGTACTTC | CASSLGLAGKETQYF | TRBD2 | TRBJ2-5 | few | TRBV5-1
TGCGCCAGCAGTTACCCTGGACAGGGGGCGGACACCGGGGAGCTGTTTTTT | CASSYPGQGADTGELFF | TRBD1 | TRBJ2-2 | NA | TRBV23-1
TGTGCCAGCACCCCGGGGAGCCACACAGATACGCAGTATTTT | CASTPGSHTDTQYF | NA | TRBJ2-3 | NA | TRBV6-5
TGTGCCATCAGTGATTACGACACCGGGGAGCTGTTTTTT | CAISDYDTGELFF | NA | TRBJ2-2 | NA | TRBV10-3
TGTGCCAGCAGCTTATCCTTCTCGCCAGATACGCAGTATTTT | CASSLSFSPDTQYF | NA | TRBJ2-3 | NA | TRBV7-9
TGTGCCATCAAAGGTAGGGCCCAAGAGACCCAGTACTTC | CAIKGRAQETQYF | NA | TRBJ2-5 | NA | TRBV10-3
TGTGCCAGCAGTTGGGGCGGACTCACAGATACGCAGTATTTT | CASSWGGLTDTQYF | NA | TRBJ2-3 | once | TRBV2
TGCGCCAGCAGCTTGGGACAGGAGAGACGCACCTTC | CASSLGQERRTF | NA | TRBJ1-2 | NA | TRBV5-1
TGCAGCGCCTACAGGGCCCCCTATGGCTACACCTTC | CSAYRAPYGYTF | NA | TRBJ1-2 | NA | TRBV29-1
TGCAGCGTCACACTAACCTCTGGGGCCAACGTCCTGACTTTC | CSVTLTSGANVLTF | NA | TRBJ2-6 | few | TRBV29-1
TGCGCCAGCAGCCTCGGGACAGCAAACACTGAAGCTTTCTTT | CASSLGTANTEAFF | TRBD1 | TRBJ1-1 | NA | TRBV5-1
TGTGCCAGCAGCGTAGGTTCGGGACATAACACCGGGGAGCTGTTTTTT | CASSVGSGHNTGELFF | NA | TRBJ2-2 | NA | TRBV7-2
TGTGCCAGCACCCTTATGGGGAAGGCTTTCTTT | CASTLMGKAFF | NA | TRBJ1-1 | NA | TRBV6-5